One sample yielded the 20 T cell receptor beta chains listed below, sequenced in a study of blood T cell repertoires in COVID-19. Data came from immunoSEQ multiplex PCR; TCRdb stores just in-frame clones and leaves some out. The table includes about 280,000 clones, roughly 80% detected once. Specimen: PBMCs or T cells enriched from blood (not recorded which). Every receptor here comes from a man between 35 and 55 years old who had been exposed to COVID-19.

This chain's CDR3 is CASSPGLAGRNTDTQYF. The CDR3 DNA sequence: TGTGCCAGCTCACCAGGACTAGCGGGAAGGAACACAGATACGCAGTATTTT. The gene calls are TRBV18 and TRBJ2-3; TRBD2 aligns across 12 bases. The CDR3 is 17 residues long. Looked up from germline, CDR1 is KGHSH and CDR2 is LQKENI. J was trimmed by 2 bases and V by 2 bases; bases with no gene match: 5.

This chain uses TRBV6-5 with TRBJ1-1, with TRBD1 as a possible D gene (5 bases). The CDR3 loop spans 14 amino acids. With 8 bases removed from V and 2 bases from J, the gap between germline ends came to 15 bases. Germline-derived CDR1 and CDR2 are MNHEY and SVGAGI. DNA for the CDR3: TGTGCCAGCCGGTCATCGGACACTAACACTGAAGCTTTCTTT. Residues: CASRSSDTNTEAFF.

The gene calls are TRBV29-1 and TRBJ2-1; 10 bases are shared with TRBD2. The V segment lost 5 bases and the J segment 9 bases; nucleotides outside the gene matches: 16. The CDR3 is made up of 16 amino acids. Germline V gives CDR1 SQVTM, CDR2 ANQGSEA. CDR3 nucleotide sequence: TGCAGCGTTCATACCCTAGCGGGAGTGAGAGGTGGTGAGCAGTTCTTC. It yields the protein CSVHTLAGVRGGEQFF.

This clone turned up a few times. V is TRBV19 and J is TRBJ2-2; perhaps TRBD1 as D (5 bases). The CDR3 sequence is 12 residues long. The V and J ends lost 10 bases and 1 base respectively, with 7 bases between them. In germline, CDR1 is LNHDA, CDR2 SQIVND (reference sequence). The CDR3 DNA reads as TGTGCCATGGGGCAGAACACCGGGGAGCTGTTTTTT. It yields the protein CAMGQNTGELFF.

This chain links TRBV19 with TRBJ1-1; D gene unclear. V was shortened by 7 bases and J by 0 bases, with 12 bases between the two germline ends. Germline loops: CDR1 LNHDA, CDR2 SQIVND (reference sequence). This CDR3 is 14 amino acids long. CDR3 bases: TGTGCCAGTAAGGTAGCAACCATGAACACTGAAGCTTTCTTT. Its protein product is CASKVATMNTEAFF.

The J gene is TRBJ1-5, the V gene TRBV5-1; no definite D call. The CDR3 totals 13 residues. CDR1 and CDR2 (germline): SGHRS, YFSETQ. Trimming removed 0 bases at V and 4 bases at J, with 5 bases between. The DNA for the CDR3 is TGCGCCAGCAGCTTGGATATTAATCAGCCCCAGCATTTT. Translating it yields CASSLDINQPQHF.

The rearrangement joins TRBV3-1 (or the pseudogene TRBV3-2) to TRBJ1-2; no reliable D call. The CDR3 loop spans 13 amino acids. The germline V and J ends were trimmed by 6 bases and 4 bases, with 12 bases remaining between them. Germline lookup yields CDR1 LGHDT and CDR2 YNNKEL (reference sequence). CDR3 coding DNA: TGTGCCAGCAGGGCGGCGGCAACCTATGGCTACACCTTC. It yields the protein CASRAAATYGYTF.

The count of this clone is one. The V and J genes are TRBV19 and TRBJ2-1; 7 bases fit TRBD1. Germline V gene sequence: CDR1 LNHDA, CDR2 SQIVND (reference sequence). The V and J ends lost 6 bases and 6 bases, in that order; junction bases with no gene match: 8. This CDR3 contains 14 residues. The DNA of the CDR3 is TGTGCCAGTAGAGAGGGGGCAGTAGTCAATGAGCAGTTCTTC. Translation gives CASREGAVVNEQFF.

This clone was counted between two and nine times. This chain joins TRBV13 and TRBJ2-7; 10 bases match TRBD2. Germline V gene sequence: CDR1 PRHDT, CDR2 FYEKMQ (reference sequence). V lost 4 bases to trimming and J lost 0 bases; unmatched junction nucleotides: 6. This CDR3 is built from 16 residues. The CDR3 sequence is CASSSHSGRSSYEQYF. CDR3 DNA: TGTGCCAGCAGCTCGCATAGCGGGAGGAGCTCCTACGAGCAGTACTTC.

The gene calls are TRBV28 and TRBJ1-1; no firm D call. The V end was cut by 0 bases, the J end by 0 bases, with 8 bases between. CDR1 MDHEN and CDR2 SYDVKM come from the germline V gene. CDR3 length: 15 amino acids. The CDR3 sequence is CASSLWSNVNTEAFF. The DNA for the CDR3 is TGTGCCAGCAGTTTATGGTCTAATGTGAACACTGAAGCTTTCTTT.

This chain connects TRBV12-3 or TRBV12-4 to TRBJ2-2; TRBD1 is a possible D gene (5 bases). Trimming removed 5 bases at V and 6 bases at J, with 7 bases between. The CDR3 has 12 residues. The CDR3 protein is CASSVTAGELFF. CDR3 nucleotides: TGTGCCAGCAGTGTGACAGCCGGGGAGCTGTTTTTT.

The chain is built from TRBV19 and TRBJ2-2; perhaps TRBD1 as D (6 bases). The CDR3 extends over 14 amino acids. Per the germline V gene, CDR1 is LNHDA and CDR2 is SQIVND (reference sequence). Deletions cut 7 bases from V and 4 bases from J, with 13 bases between. The CDR3 reads CASTSTGPTGELFF. The CDR3 nucleotides read TGTGCCAGTACCTCGACAGGTCCCACCGGGGAGCTGTTTTTT.

The chain joins TRBV6-5 to TRBJ2-2, with a weak D call TRBD2 (5 bases). The CDR3 consists of 13 residues. Germline loops: CDR1 MNHEY, CDR2 SVGAGI. CDR3 coding DNA: TGTGCTACGGGGTCAATGAACACCGGGGAGCTGTTTTTT. This sequence encodes CATGSMNTGELFF.

This rearrangement joins TRBV25-1 to TRBJ1-6, with 7 bases that match TRBD1. Germline V lookup: CDR1 MGHDK, CDR2 SYGVNS. Trimming cost V 2 bases and J 7 bases; bases outside gene matches: 5. The CDR3 is 15 residues long. CDR3 in amino acids: CASSEPTGWNSPLHF. CDR3 DNA: TGTGCCAGCAGTGAACCGACAGGGTGGAATTCACCCCTCCACTTT.

The J gene is TRBJ1-5, the V gene TRBV19; D is uncertain. The CDR3 runs 13 residues. V was cut by 4 bases and J by 5 bases, with 9 bases left in between. In germline, CDR1 is LNHDA, CDR2 SQIVND (reference sequence). CDR3 in amino acids: CASSTTRDQPQHF. CDR3 bases: TGTGCCAGTAGTACCACGCGAGATCAGCCCCAGCATTTT.

The genes are TRBV7-3 and TRBJ2-1; 11 bases are shared with TRBD2. This CDR3 comprises 16 residues. CDR1 SGHTA and CDR2 FQGTGA come from the germline V gene. Trimming at V came to 1 base and at J to 7 bases, leaving 6 bases not matched to a gene. Written as DNA, the CDR3 is TGTGCCAGCAGCTTAAGTACTAGCGGGAGTGGAAATGAGCAGTTCTTC. Translation: CASSLSTSGSGNEQFF.

This clone was recorded a few times. This chain uses TRBV28 with TRBJ1-6; maybe TRBD1 (6 bases). Germline V CDR1 and CDR2: MDHEN, SYDVKM. This CDR3 region has 15 residues. V lost 5 bases, J lost 11 bases, and 19 bases lay in between. CDR3 in DNA: TGTGCCAGCAGTCCCCCACAGGGTTCCGGGCCACCCCTCCACTTT. This translates into CASSPPQGSGPPLHF.

The genes are TRBV19 and TRBJ1-5; unclear D gene. The CDR3 consists of 14 residues. The V and J ends lost 7 bases and 1 base respectively, with 11 bases between them. Germline CDR1 is LNHDA and CDR2 is SQIVND (reference sequence). The CDR3, as DNA: TGTGCCAGTATGTTGTCGTTGAGCAATCAGCCCCAGCATTTT. Translated: CASMLSLSNQPQHF.

V usage is TRBV5-1 and J usage is TRBJ2-5; the match to TRBD2 covers 7 bases. The germline V gene has CDR1 SGHRS and CDR2 YFSETQ. The CDR3 contains 14 residues. The J segment lost 5 bases and the V segment lost 1 base, leaving 5 bases of the junction unmatched. In DNA, the CDR3 is TGCGCCAGCAGCTTGTCTAGCGGCGGGGAGACCCAGTACTTC. Protein sequence: CASSLSSGGETQYF.

This clone showed up just once. V usage is TRBV9 and J usage is TRBJ2-7, with TRBD2 matching 7 bases. Germline loops: CDR1 SGDLS, CDR2 YYNGEE. V dropped 3 bases and J dropped 4; count of bases not matched to a gene: 7. CDR3 size: 14 residues. The CDR3 nucleotides are TGTGCCAGCAGCGCCGCGGGAGTAGGTTACGAGCAGTACTTC. Its protein is CASSAAGVGYEQYF. The full variable domain, in which reference TRBV9 and TRBJ2-7 provide the parts outside the CDR3, is DSGVTQTPKHLITATGQRVTLRCSPRSGDLSVYWYQQSLDQGLQFLIQYYNGEERAKGNILERFSAQQFPDLHSELNLSSLELGDSALYFCASSAAGVGYEQYFGPGTRLTVT.